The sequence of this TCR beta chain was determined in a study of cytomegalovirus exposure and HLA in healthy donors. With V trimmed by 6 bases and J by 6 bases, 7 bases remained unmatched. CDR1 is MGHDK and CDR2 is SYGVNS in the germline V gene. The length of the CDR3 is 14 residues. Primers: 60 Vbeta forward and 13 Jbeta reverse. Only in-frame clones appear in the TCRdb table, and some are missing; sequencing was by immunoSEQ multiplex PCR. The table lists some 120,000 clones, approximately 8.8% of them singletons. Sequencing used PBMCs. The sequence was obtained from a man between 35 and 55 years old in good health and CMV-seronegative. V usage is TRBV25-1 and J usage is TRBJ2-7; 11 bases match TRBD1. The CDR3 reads CASRGTGGVAEQYF. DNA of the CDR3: TGTGCCAGCAGAGGGACAGGGGGAGTGGCCGAGCAGTACTTC.